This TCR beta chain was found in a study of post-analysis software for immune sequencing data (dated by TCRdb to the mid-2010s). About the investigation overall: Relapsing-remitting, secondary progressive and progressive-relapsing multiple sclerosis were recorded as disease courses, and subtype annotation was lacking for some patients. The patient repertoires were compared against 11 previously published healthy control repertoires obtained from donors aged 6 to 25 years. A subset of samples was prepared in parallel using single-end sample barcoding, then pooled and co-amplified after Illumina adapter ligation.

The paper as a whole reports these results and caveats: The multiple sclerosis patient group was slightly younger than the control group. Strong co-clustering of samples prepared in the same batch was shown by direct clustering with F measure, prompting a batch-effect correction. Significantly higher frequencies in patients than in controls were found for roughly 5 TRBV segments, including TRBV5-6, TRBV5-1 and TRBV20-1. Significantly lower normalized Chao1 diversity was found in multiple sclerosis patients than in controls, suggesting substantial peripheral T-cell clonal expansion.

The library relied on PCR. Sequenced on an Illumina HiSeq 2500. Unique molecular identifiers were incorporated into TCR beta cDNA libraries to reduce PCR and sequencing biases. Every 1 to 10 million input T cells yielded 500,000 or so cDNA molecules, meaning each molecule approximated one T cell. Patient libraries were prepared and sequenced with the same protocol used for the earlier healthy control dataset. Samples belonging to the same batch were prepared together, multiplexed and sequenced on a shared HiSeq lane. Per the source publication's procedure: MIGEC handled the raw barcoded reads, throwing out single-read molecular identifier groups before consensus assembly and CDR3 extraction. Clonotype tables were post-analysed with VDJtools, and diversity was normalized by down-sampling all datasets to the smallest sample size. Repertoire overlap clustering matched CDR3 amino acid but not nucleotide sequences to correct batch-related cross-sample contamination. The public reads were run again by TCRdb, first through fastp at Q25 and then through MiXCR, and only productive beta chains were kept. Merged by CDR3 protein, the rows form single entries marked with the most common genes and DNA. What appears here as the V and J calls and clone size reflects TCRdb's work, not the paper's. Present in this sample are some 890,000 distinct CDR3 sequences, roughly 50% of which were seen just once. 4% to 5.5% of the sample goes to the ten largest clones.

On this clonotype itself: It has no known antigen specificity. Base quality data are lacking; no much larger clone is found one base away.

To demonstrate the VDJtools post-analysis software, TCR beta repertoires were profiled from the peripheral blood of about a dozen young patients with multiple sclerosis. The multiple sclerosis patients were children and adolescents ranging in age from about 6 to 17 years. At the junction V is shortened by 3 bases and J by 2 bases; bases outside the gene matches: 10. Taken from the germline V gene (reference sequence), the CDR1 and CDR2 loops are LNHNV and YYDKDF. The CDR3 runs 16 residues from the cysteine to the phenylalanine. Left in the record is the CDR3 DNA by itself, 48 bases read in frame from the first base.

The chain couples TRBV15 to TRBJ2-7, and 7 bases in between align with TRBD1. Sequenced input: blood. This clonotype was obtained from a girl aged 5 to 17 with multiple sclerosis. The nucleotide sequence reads TGTGCCACCAGCAGTGGATTCGGACAGGATGCCTACGAGCAGTACTTC. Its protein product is CATSSGFGQDAYEQYF.